The rows below give T cell receptor beta chains drawn from one sample of a study of blood T cell repertoires in COVID-19. TCRdb keeps only in-frame clones here, not all; method: immunoSEQ multiplex PCR. The sample carries 40,000 to 50,000 clones, roughly nine tenths recorded once. Sequencing used peripheral blood. Receptor source: a human donor in a cohort sampled during active COVID-19. The CDR3 runs from the conserved cysteine through the conserved F or W. D genes are given only for firm matches. For some rows the clone size is stated as once, few or many, or as a class when expanded; others skip it.

TRBJ2-7 | TRBV3-1/TRBV3-2 | TRBD2 | . | CASSQEGLAGRYEQYF | TGTGCCAGCAGCCAAGAGGGGCTAGCGGGGAGATACGAGCAGTACTTC
TRBJ1-2 | TRBV9 | TRBD1 | few | CASSHTTGGNYGYTF | TGTGCCAGCAGCCATACGACAGGGGGTAACTATGGCTACACCTTC
TRBJ1-2 | TRBV6-2/TRBV6-3 | . | . | CASSQQSKSTF | TGTGCCAGCAGTCAACAGAGTAAGAGCACCTTC
TRBJ2-6 | TRBV5-6 | . | . | CASSSRGSGANVLTF | TGTGCCAGCAGCTCCAGGGGCTCTGGGGCCAACGTCCTGACTTTC
TRBJ2-2 | TRBV19 | . | . | CASREWGANTGELFF | TGTGCCAGTAGGGAGTGGGGGGCGAACACCGGGGAGCTGTTTTTT
TRBJ1-2 | TRBV5-1 | TRBD1 | . | CASSWRDRVDYGYTF | TGCGCCAGCAGCTGGAGGGACAGGGTTGACTATGGCTACACCTTC
TRBJ1-6 | TRBV11-2 | TRBD1 | . | CASSPRSAGGNSPLHF | TGTGCCAGCAGCCCCCGATCTGCAGGGGGAAATTCACCCCTCCACTTT
TRBJ1-1 | TRBV19 | TRBD1 | . | CASSQQGWDTEAFF | TGTGCCAGTAGTCAACAGGGGTGGGACACTGAAGCTTTCTTT
TRBJ1-1 | TRBV5-1 | TRBD1 | . | CASSPGQGAGTEAFF | TGCGCCAGCAGCCCAGGACAGGGGGCGGGCACTGAAGCTTTCTTT
TRBJ2-7 | TRBV4-3 | TRBD1 | . | CASSRDRYLSYEQYF | TGCGCCAGCAGCCGGGACAGGTACCTCTCCTACGAGCAGTACTTC
TRBJ1-5 | TRBV2 | . | . | CASMRDHSNQPQHF | TGTGCCAGCATGAGGGATCATAGCAATCAGCCCCAGCATTTT
TRBJ1-4 | TRBV3-1/TRBV3-2 | . | . | CASSQDPGGGNEKLFF | TGTGCCAGCAGCCAAGATCCGGGGGGCGGAAATGAAAAACTGTTTTTT
TRBJ1-6 | TRBV7-9 | TRBD1 | . | CASSLGTGWNNSPLHF | TGTGCCAGCAGCTTAGGGACAGGGTGGAATAATTCACCCCTCCACTTT
TRBJ2-7 | TRBV6-6 | . | . | CASSYSSAGSGYEQYF | TGTGCCAGCAGTTACTCGTCGGCAGGGTCTGGATACGAGCAGTACTTC
TRBJ1-1 | TRBV19 | . | once | CASSIDRNTEAFF | TGTGCCAGTAGTATAGACAGGAACACTGAAGCTTTCTTT
TRBJ1-2 | TRBV3-1/TRBV3-2 | . | . | CASSHRDDLGYGYTF | TGTGCCAGCAGCCATCGCGATGACTTGGGCTATGGCTACACCTTC
TRBJ1-1 | TRBV6-5 | . | once | CASSSEINTEAFF | TGTGCCAGCAGTTCCGAGATCAACACTGAAGCTTTCTTT
TRBJ1-5 | TRBV10-3 | . | few | CAISESASNQPQHF | TGTGCCATCAGTGAGTCGGCAAGCAATCAGCCCCAGCATTTT
TRBJ1-3 | TRBV9 | TRBD1 | . | CASSTGRTGGGNTIYF | TGTGCCAGCTCAACCGGGAGGACAGGGGGTGGAAACACCATATATTTT
TRBJ2-7 | TRBV4-1 | . | . | CASSRMKREEQYF | TGCGCCAGCAGCCGAATGAAGAGGGAAGAGCAGTACTTC
TRBJ2-7 | TRBV7-2 | TRBD2 | . | CASSLVSGGTREQYF | TGTGCCAGCAGCTTAGTTAGCGGGGGGACAAGGGAGCAGTACTTC
TRBJ1-5 | TRBV2 | . | . | CASSEFRTASNQPQHF | TGTGCCAGCAGTGAATTTAGGACAGCTAGCAATCAGCCCCAGCATTTT
TRBJ1-1 | TRBV4-3 | . | . | CASSLSSSPGMNTEAFF | TGCGCCAGCAGCCTTTCCAGCTCACCAGGGATGAACACTGAAGCTTTCTTT
TRBJ1-2 | TRBV7-2 | . | . | CASSLATSATANYGYTF | TGTGCCAGCAGCTTAGCCACATCCGCGACAGCTAACTATGGCTACACCTTC
TRBJ2-7 | TRBV7-6 | TRBD1 | . | CASSPRDSSYEQYF | TGTGCCAGCAGCCCCCGGGACAGCTCCTACGAGCAGTACTTC
TRBJ1-3 | TRBV2 | . | . | CASSATGSGNTIYF | TGTGCCAGCAGTGCTACAGGCTCTGGAAACACCATATATTTT
TRBJ1-4 | TRBV4-3 | TRBD1 | . | CASSPTRGGAGEKLFF | TGCGCCAGCAGCCCCACTCGAGGGGGCGCGGGTGAAAAACTGTTTTTT
TRBJ1-2 | TRBV20-1 | . | . | CSGGGESGYTF | TGCAGTGGAGGGGGGGAGAGTGGCTACACCTTC
TRBJ1-1 | TRBV4-3 | . | . | CASSQGLRAAEAFF | TGCGCCAGCAGCCAAGGGCTGAGGGCGGCTGAAGCTTTCTTT
TRBJ2-7 | TRBV10-2 | . | . | CASSDPGVPYEQYF | TGCGCCAGCAGTGACCCCGGGGTCCCCTACGAGCAGTACTTC
TRBJ1-6 | TRBV18 | . | few | CASSLLGGSGPSYNSPLHF | TGTGCCAGCTCCCTCCTGGGGGGTTCGGGTCCGTCCTATAATTCACCCCTCCACTTT